Below are 20 T cell receptor beta chains sequenced from a single sample in a study of blood T cell repertoires in COVID-19. Some clones are missing from TCRdb's copy, which holds only in-frame ones; the method was immunoSEQ multiplex PCR. This sample has about 270,000 clones, with under 90% found just once. The sequenced sample was peripheral blood. These receptors were taken from a woman in her sixties or seventies with active or convalescent COVID-19.

This clone was observed a single time. The chain links TRBV19 to TRBJ2-5, with D possibly TRBD1 on 5 matching bases. Germline V CDR1 and CDR2: LNHDA, SQIVND (reference sequence). The V end was cut by 6 bases, the J end by 5 bases, with 16 bases between. This CDR3 is built from 14 residues. This CDR3 is CASRDSFRTETQYF. As DNA, the CDR3 is TGTGCCAGTAGAGACAGTTTTAGGACGGAGACCCAGTACTTC.

The chain is built from TRBV6-2 or TRBV6-3 and TRBJ2-3; 12 positions agree with TRBD2. V was clipped by 3 bases and J by 0 bases; unmatched bases: 16. The CDR3 extends over 21 amino acids. Germline V gene sequence: CDR1 MNHEY, CDR2 SVGEGT. The CDR3 loop reads CASSYLFHSLTSGGSTDTQYF. In DNA, the CDR3 is TGTGCCAGCAGTTATTTGTTCCATTCCTTAACTAGCGGGGGGAGCACAGATACGCAGTATTTT.

The chain links TRBV25-1 to TRBJ2-6, with D uncertain. The CDR3 contains 14 residues. The V gene's germline CDR1 is MGHDK and CDR2 SYGVNS. V lost 6 bases, J lost 0 bases, and 6 bases lay in between. CDR3 in DNA: TGTGCCAGCAGCGAGGACTCTGGGGCCAACGTCCTGACTTTC. Translation: CASSEDSGANVLTF.

The chain joins TRBV6-5 to TRBJ1-5; D ambiguous. Trimming removed 0 bases from V and 6 bases from J, with 6 bases in between. Germline CDR1 MNHEY, CDR2 SVGAGI. There are 13 residues in the CDR3. The CDR3 DNA follows: TGTGCCAGCAGTTACTCTTGGGCTCAGCCCCAGCATTTT. Residues: CASSYSWAQPQHF.

The gene calls are TRBV25-1 and TRBJ1-6; 7 nucleotides line up with TRBD1. Germline CDR1 and CDR2: MGHDK and SYGVNS. This CDR3 comprises 14 residues. Trimming took 6 bases from V and 7 from J; bases not matched to a gene: 6. In DNA, the CDR3 is TGTGCCAGCAGCCAGACAGGGTTAAATTCACCCCTCCACTTT. Its protein is CASSQTGLNSPLHF. Drawing the rest from reference TRBV25-1 and TRBJ1-6, the complete variable domain is EADIYQTPRYLVIGTGKKITLECSQTMGHDKMYWYQQDPGMELHLIHYSYGVNSTEKGDLSSESTVSRIRTEHFPLTLESARPSHTSQYLCASSQTGLNSPLHFGNGTRLTVT.

CDR3 loop: CASRSEGFSPLHF. CDR3 sequence (DNA): TGTGCCAGCAGGTCAGAGGGCTTTTCACCCCTCCACTTT. The chain recombines TRBV2 with TRBJ1-6; D remains unclear. The V end lost 6 bases, the J end lost 9 bases, and 12 bases lay between the germline ends. There are 13 residues in the CDR3. In germline, CDR1 is SNHLY, CDR2 FYNNEI.

The chain has TRBV4-1 and TRBJ2-2, with 11 bases matching TRBD2. Germline-derived CDR1 and CDR2 are MGHRA and YSYEKL. The CDR3 consists of 18 residues. Trimming took 0 bases from V and 5 from J; bases not matched to a gene: 8. The CDR3 spells CASSQDSLAGGGTGELFF. The CDR3 DNA reads TGCGCCAGCAGCCAAGATAGCCTAGCGGGGGGCGGTACCGGGGAGCTGTTTTTT.

The J gene is TRBJ1-1, the V gene TRBV3-1 (or the pseudogene TRBV3-2); D gene ambiguous. Trimming stripped 4 bases from V and 4 bases from J, with 13 bases between. The CDR3 covers 14 residues. Germline V gene sequence: CDR1 LGHDT, CDR2 YNNKEL (reference sequence). CDR3 in amino acids: CASSPAAPGTEAFF. The CDR3 DNA sequence: TGTGCCAGCAGCCCAGCCGCTCCGGGCACTGAAGCTTTCTTT.

The rearrangement joins TRBV7-2 to TRBJ1-4, with a tentative D call TRBD1 (5 bases). The CDR3 covers 14 residues. Trimming took off 3 bases at V and 8 bases at J, with 13 bases between the two ends. From germline, CDR1 is SGHTA and CDR2 FQGNSA. The CDR3 DNA sequence: TGTGCCAGCAGCTTGGGGCCAGGACACGAAAAACTGTTTTTT. It codes for CASSLGPGHEKLFF. Variable domain in full (rest from reference TRBV7-2 and TRBJ1-4): GAGVSQSPSNKVTEKGKDVELRCDPISGHTALYWYRQSLGQGLEFLIYFQGNSAPDKSGLPSDRFSAERTGGSVSTLTIQRTQQEDSAVYLCASSLGPGHEKLFFGSGTQLSVL.

This clone was recorded only once. This chain uses TRBV7-6 with TRBJ2-7; TRBD2 agrees at 10 bases. Germline trimming cut 1 base from V and 6 bases from J; bases unmatched to any gene: 9. CDR1 SGHVS and CDR2 FNYEAQ come from the germline V gene. This CDR3 has 16 residues. The CDR3 region has the DNA TGTGCCAGCAGCTTAGGTAGTACTAGCGGGGTGGCCGAGCAGTACTTC. It codes for CASSLGSTSGVAEQYF.

The chain couples TRBV6-5 to TRBJ2-3; maybe TRBD2 (7 bases). This CDR3 spans 15 amino acids. The germline V and J ends were trimmed by 6 bases and 5 bases, with 18 bases remaining between them. Germline assignment: CDR1 MNHEY and CDR2 SVGAGI. CDR3 sequence (DNA): TGTGCCAGCAGAATCCCCGGGGGGCGTGGAGATACGCAGTATTTT. It yields the protein CASRIPGGRGDTQYF.

This chain joins TRBV5-1 and TRBJ2-5; 8 nucleotides align to TRBD2. Germline V gene sequence: CDR1 SGHRS, CDR2 YFSETQ. V trimming: 2 bases; J trimming: 1 base; junction bases outside the gene matches: 4. This CDR3 is 15 amino acids long. As DNA, the CDR3 is TGCGCCAGCAGCTTTTGGACTAGCAGCCAAGAGACCCAGTACTTC. Translating it yields CASSFWTSSQETQYF.

The chain employs TRBV9 and TRBJ2-5; 11 bases match TRBD2. Germline V gene data show CDR1 as SGDLS and CDR2 as YYNGEE. The CDR3 has 17 amino acids. V lost 0 bases to trimming and J lost 7 bases; unmatched junction nucleotides: 11. This chain's CDR3 is CASSVAPSGGPTGTQYF. The DNA of the CDR3 is TGTGCCAGCAGCGTAGCTCCTAGCGGGGGGCCAACTGGGACCCAGTACTTC.

This chain connects TRBV7-2 to TRBJ1-3; TRBD1 might be the D (5 bases). V was shortened by 1 base and J by 11 bases, with 12 bases between the two germline ends. This CDR3 is 13 amino acids long. Germline CDR1 and CDR2: SGHTA and FQGNSA. CDR3 in DNA: TGTGCCAGCAGCTTAGTCTTAGCAGGGCCCATATATTTT. It codes for CASSLVLAGPIYF.

This rearrangement joins TRBV5-6 to TRBJ1-3; the D is unclear. This CDR3 contains 14 residues. Germline V gene sequence: CDR1 SGHDT, CDR2 YYEEEE. The V gene lost 4 bases and the J gene lost 0 bases, with 8 bases spanning the gap. CDR3 coding DNA: TGTGCCAGCAGCCTATTTGGCTCTGGAAACACCATATATTTT. Translation: CASSLFGSGNTIYF.

The V call is TRBV10-2, the J call TRBJ2-3, with 11 bases fitting TRBD2. The J segment lost 1 base and the V segment lost 4 bases, leaving 16 bases of the junction unmatched. Germline V gene lookup returns CDR1 WSHSY and CDR2 SAAADI. The CDR3 sequence is 20 residues long. CDR3 residues: CASSGWAASGGHQGTDTQYF. The CDR3 region has the DNA TGCGCCAGCAGTGGGTGGGCGGCTAGCGGGGGGCATCAGGGCACAGATACGCAGTATTTT.

A note on this clone: Relative to the germline gene, one junction end is altered; a read error may explain this. The V gene is TRBV4-1, the J gene TRBJ1-1; 9 bases agree with TRBD1. Germline V gene lookup returns CDR1 MGHRA and CDR2 YSYEKL. The CDR3 sequence is 18 residues long. The CDR3 loop is CASSQDLRTGALNTEVFF. CDR3 bases: TGCGCCAGCAGCCAAGATCTTAGGACAGGGGCCTTGAACACTGAAGTTTTCTTT.

The DNA for the CDR3 is TGTGCCAGTAGTATAGATCTATCAGGGCCTGGAAACACCATATATTTT. Its translation is CASSIDLSGPGNTIYF. The chain has TRBV19 and TRBJ1-3, with a possible D match to TRBD1 (5 bases). Between the trimmed V and J ends, which lost 0 bases and 2 bases, there was a span of 11 bases. Germline V gene data show CDR1 as LNHDA and CDR2 as SQIVND (reference sequence). The CDR3 covers 16 residues. Filled out from reference TRBV19 and TRBJ1-3, the complete variable domain reads DGGITQSPKYLFRKEGQNVTLSCEQNLNHDAMYWYRQDPGQGLRLIYYSQIVNDFQKGDIAEGYSVSREKKESFPLTVTSAQKNPTAFYLCASSIDLSGPGNTIYFGEGSWLTVV.

The rearrangement uses TRBV6-5 and TRBJ2-2; 7 nucleotides line up with TRBD2. Trimming removed 4 bases from V and 4 bases from J; junction bases left unmatched: 6. Per germline, CDR1 MNHEY and CDR2 SVGAGI. This CDR3 has 15 residues. The CDR3 sequence: CASSWGEGLTGELFF. CDR3 bases: TGTGCCAGCAGTTGGGGGGAGGGGCTCACCGGGGAGCTGTTTTTT.

V gene TRBV2 combines with J gene TRBJ2-4; D is uncertain. The CDR3 runs 13 residues. Trimming left V 8 bases short and J 0 bases short, with 8 bases between. Germline V gene data show CDR1 as SNHLY and CDR2 as FYNNEI. The CDR3, as DNA: TGTGCCAGCCGAGGTATAGCCAAAAACATTCAGTACTTC. Translating gives CASRGIAKNIQYF.